The T cell receptor (beta chain) described here comes from a study of response to subunit inactivated influenza vaccine. This CDR3 comprises 15 residues. The V gene end was trimmed by 4 bases and the J gene end by 3 bases; junction bases not matched to a gene: 3. Per germline, CDR1 DFQATT and CDR2 SNEGSKA (reference sequence). On this clonotype: Its antigen remains unidentified.

MiXCR was run by TCRdb on the RT-PCR reads, yielding one entry per CDR3 protein. The table shows under 950,000 distinct CDR3 sequences, with around 20% occurring only once. Overall study results and limits: Authors proposed each seasonal influenza vaccination draws in few new T cells.

This TCR came from a man between 50 and 59 years old who received an inactivated influenza vaccine. This specimen was PBMCs from blood, taken less than 6 days after vaccination. The chain carries TRBV20-1 and TRBJ2-3, with 14 bases aligning to TRBD2. The CDR3 region has the DNA TGCAGTGCTAAGGGACTAGCGGGAGCTACAGATACGCAGTATTTT. Its protein is CSAKGLAGATDTQYF.